These 17 T cell receptor beta chains originate from one sample sequenced in a study of T cell changes during pregnancy in multiple sclerosis. This table comes from immunoSEQ multiplex PCR, and its TCRdb copy is limited to in-frame clones, with some not included. The table records about 59,000 clones, around 94% of them present only once. Sequencing used CD8+ T cells from peripheral blood mononuclear cells, obtained after pregnancy. Receptors originate from a female donor with multiple sclerosis, enrolled in a pregnancy study.

The chain carries TRBV18 and TRBJ2-7, with TRBD1 matching 9 bases. The V gene's germline CDR1 is KGHSH and CDR2 LQKENI. CDR3 length equals 15 residues. The V gene end was trimmed by 2 bases and the J gene end by 5 bases; junction bases not matched to a gene: 7. The CDR3 loop reads CASSPRDRAMDEQYF. As DNA, the CDR3 is TGTGCCAGCTCACCAAGGGACAGGGCGATGGACGAGCAGTACTTC.

The chain joins TRBV19 to TRBJ1-2, with D unclear. Germline V lookup: CDR1 LNHDA, CDR2 SQIVND (reference sequence). The length of the CDR3 is 12 residues. Trimming cost V 5 bases and J 7 bases, with 11 bases left between them. The CDR3 is CASSEGFIGYTF. The CDR3 nucleotides read TGTGCCAGTAGTGAGGGATTTATTGGCTACACCTTC.

The chain combines TRBV5-1 with TRBJ2-7, with D maybe TRBD2 (5 bases). Germline V lookup: CDR1 SGHRS, CDR2 YFSETQ. V lost 0 bases to trimming and J lost 6 bases, with 19 bases between them. This CDR3 spans 16 amino acids. The CDR3, as DNA: TGCGCCAGCAGCTTGGTTGTATCGATGGGAGAGCGCGAGCAGTACTTC. It translates to CASSLVVSMGEREQYF.

The chain combines TRBV27 with TRBJ1-2, with 7 bases aligning to TRBD1. V shed 4 bases, J shed 2 bases, and the junction held 7 bases outside the gene matches. From germline, CDR1 is MNHEY and CDR2 SMNVEV (reference sequence). This CDR3 is 15 amino acids long. In DNA form, the CDR3 reads TGTGCCAGCAGTTCCCGGACAGGAGCCAACTATGGCTACACCTTC. Amino acids: CASSSRTGANYGYTF.

This chain uses TRBV7-8 with TRBJ1-1, with TRBD1 matching 9 bases. With V trimmed by 4 bases and J by 2 bases, 2 bases remained unmatched. CDR1 and CDR2 from the germline V gene are SGHVS and FQNEAQ. The CDR3 is 14 amino acids. CDR3 amino acids: CASSSGQGNTEAFF. CDR3 DNA: TGTGCCAGCAGCTCGGGACAGGGTAACACTGAAGCTTTCTTT.

The chain links TRBV6-5 to TRBJ2-5; TRBD2 aligns across 12 bases. There are 15 residues in the CDR3. Unmatched junction bases numbered 2, after V lost 5 bases and J lost 1 base. Germline CDR1 and CDR2: MNHEY and SVGAGI. The CDR3 loop is CASSLLAGGQETQYF. DNA of the CDR3: TGTGCCAGCAGTCTACTAGCGGGAGGCCAAGAGACCCAGTACTTC.

V gene TRBV19 combines with J gene TRBJ2-2; TRBD2 matches at 9 bases. Per germline, CDR1 LNHDA and CDR2 SQIVND (reference sequence). V lost 8 bases to trimming and J lost 3 bases; unmatched junction nucleotides: 1. The CDR3 has 13 amino acids. CDR3 protein: CASLAGYTGELFF. The CDR3 nucleotides read TGTGCCAGTCTAGCGGGATACACCGGGGAGCTGTTTTTT. Together with reference TRBV19 and TRBJ2-2, the CDR3 gives the full variable domain: DGGITQSPKYLFRKEGQNVTLSCEQNLNHDAMYWYRQDPGQGLRLIYYSQIVNDFQKGDIAEGYSVSREKKESFPLTVTSAQKNPTAFYLCASLAGYTGELFFGEGSRLTVL.

This chain joins TRBV5-1 and TRBJ2-5, with TRBD1 matching over 7 bases. V was clipped by 4 bases and J by 5 bases; unmatched bases: 14. Germline V gene lookup returns CDR1 SGHRS and CDR2 YFSETQ. This CDR3 comprises 16 residues. The chain's CDR3 is CASSIPSGTEAETQYF. The CDR3 coding sequence is TGCGCCAGCAGCATTCCCTCCGGGACAGAGGCGGAGACCCAGTACTTC.

This clone appeared once. The chain combines TRBV9 with TRBJ2-3; maybe TRBD1 (5 bases). This CDR3 contains 14 residues. Germline CDR1 SGDLS, CDR2 YYNGEE. Trimming removed 0 bases at V and 4 bases at J, with 9 bases between. CDR3 coding DNA: TGTGCCAGCAGCGTAGAGGGGCAGGCAGATACGCAGTATTTT. It codes for CASSVEGQADTQYF.

J is TRBJ2-2 and V is TRBV28; D not certain. The germline CDR1 and CDR2 sequences are MDHEN and SYDVKM. The V end lost 6 bases, the J end lost 0 bases, and 5 bases lay between the germline ends. There are 13 residues in the CDR3. CDR3 in DNA: TGTGCCAGCAGCCCCTCGAACACCGGGGAGCTGTTTTTT. Residues: CASSPSNTGELFF.

The gene calls are TRBV7-2 and TRBJ2-7; weak D call: TRBD2 (6 bases). The CDR3 length is 14 residues. V was shortened by 5 bases and J by 2 bases, with 13 bases between the two germline ends. Per the germline V gene, CDR1 is SGHTA and CDR2 is FQGNSA. In nucleotides, the CDR3 is TGTGCCAGCAGCCATTTTAGCGGCGCCTACGAGCAGTACTTC. It is translated as CASSHFSGAYEQYF.

The chain has TRBV6-5 and TRBJ1-2; D remains unclear. Germline values: CDR1 MNHEY, CDR2 SVGAGI. V was trimmed by 4 bases and J by 3 bases, leaving 9 bases between them. The CDR3 is made up of 13 amino acids. CDR3 amino acids: CASSSTEDYGYTF. CDR3 bases: TGTGCCAGCAGTTCCACAGAAGACTATGGCTACACCTTC.

V usage is TRBV7-9 and J usage is TRBJ1-1, with TRBD1 matching 7 bases. The CDR3 length is 12 residues. Germline CDR1 SEHNR, CDR2 FQNEAQ (reference sequence). V lost 5 bases and J lost 10; bases outside the gene matches: 7. The CDR3 reads CASSEGARGAFF. The CDR3 nucleotides are TGTGCCAGCAGCGAGGGGGCGCGCGGAGCTTTCTTT.

This clone was counted once. The chain carries TRBV19 and TRBJ2-4; TRBD1 aligns across 9 bases. CDR1 and CDR2 from the germline V gene are LNHDA and SQIVND (reference sequence). The trim removed 1 base at V and 7 bases at J, leaving 8 bases unmatched. The CDR3 contains 16 residues. The chain's CDR3 is CASSIALTGGVNIQYF. CDR3 nucleotide sequence: TGTGCCAGTAGTATAGCCTTGACAGGGGGTGTCAACATTCAGTACTTC.

V is TRBV27 and J is TRBJ2-2, with 10 positions matching TRBD2. With 2 bases clipped from V and 5 bases from J, the junction kept 8 bases outside the gene matches. Germline V gene lookup returns CDR1 MNHEY and CDR2 SMNVEV (reference sequence). The CDR3 extends over 17 amino acids. CDR3 nucleotides: TGTGCCAGCAGTTTAGGCCTAGCGGGAGTTTCTACCGGGGAGCTGTTTTTT. Translating it yields CASSLGLAGVSTGELFF.

In this sample, this clone turned up once. The CDR3 sequence is CASSSVPDREQFF. In nucleotides, the CDR3 is TGTGCCAGCAGCTCCGTTCCGGACAGAGAGCAGTTCTTC. This chain links TRBV7-2 with TRBJ2-1; a possible D gene is TRBD1 (6 bases). This CDR3 has 13 residues. The germline CDR1 and CDR2 sequences are SGHTA and FQGNSA. Trimming shortened V by 4 bases and J by 10 bases, and 14 bases separated the two germline ends.

The V gene is TRBV6-1, the J gene TRBJ2-1; 9 positions agree with TRBD1. The CDR3 covers 13 residues. The V gene's germline CDR1 is MNHNS and CDR2 SASEGT. The ends lost 6 bases at V and 8 bases at J; junction bases unmatched: 5. Here the CDR3 DNA reads TGTGCCAGCAGGGGGACAGGGTGGGATGAGCAGTTCTTC. This codes for CASRGTGWDEQFF.